Presented here are 29 T cell receptor beta chains from one specimen sequenced in a study of CD8 T cells in Susac syndrome. The RNA input was about 0.5 to 1 ug, and it was reverse transcribed with random hexamers. Via MiXCR, TCRdb re-called the immunoSEQ multiplex PCR reads, giving one row per CDR3 protein. The sample shows roughly 170,000 distinct CDR3 sequences, 85% to 95% of them seen only once. The sequencing sample was made of CD4+ T cells from PBMCs. The source is a human donor with multiple sclerosis.

The CDR3 DNA sequence: TGTGCCAGCATTTCTTTGCGACGGGACTCCCCTTCCTACAATGAGCAGTTCTTC. Translating gives CASISLRRDSPSYNEQFF. The rearrangement links TRBV11-2 to TRBJ2-1, with D possibly matching TRBD2 (6 bases). CDR1 and CDR2 (germline): SGHAT, FQNNGV. Trimming removed 7 bases from V and 1 base from J, with 23 bases in between. The CDR3 has 18 residues.

The chain is built from TRBV3-1 and TRBJ2-7; 10 nucleotides line up with TRBD2. The CDR3 is 15 residues long. CDR1 is LGHDT, CDR2 YNNKEL, per germline (reference sequence). V lost 1 base to trimming and J lost 5 bases; unmatched junction nucleotides: 5. CDR3 sequence: CASSQVGLAGDEQYF. Written as DNA, the CDR3 is TGTGCCAGCAGCCAAGTGGGGCTAGCGGGAGACGAGCAGTACTTC.

This chain uses TRBV29-1 with TRBJ1-1, with TRBD1 matching over 8 bases. The CDR3 runs to 14 residues. Germline values: CDR1 SQVTM, CDR2 ANQGSEA. J lost 0 bases, V lost 7 bases, and 7 bases had no gene match. This CDR3 reads CSGGQGILNTEAFF. Here the CDR3 DNA reads TGCAGCGGAGGACAGGGCATTTTGAACACTGAAGCTTTCTTT.

The gene calls are TRBV20-1 and TRBJ1-2; D possibly corresponds to TRBD1 (5 bases). Germline loops: CDR1 DFQATT, CDR2 SNEGSKA (reference sequence). This CDR3 has 13 residues. Trimming removed 6 bases at V and 4 bases at J, with 15 bases between. CDR3 amino acids: CSASGTTSYGYTF. In nucleotides, the CDR3 is TGCAGTGCCTCCGGGACGACTTCCTATGGCTACACCTTC.

This clonotype was counted once. V is TRBV3-1 and J is TRBJ2-5, with D hard to call. This CDR3 is 13 amino acids long. CDR1 is LGHDT, CDR2 YNNKEL, per germline (reference sequence). Trimming left V 2 bases short and J 10 bases short, with 14 bases between. In DNA, the CDR3 is TGTGCCAGCAGCCAAACTGCGCTGAGAGGCCAGTACTTC. Translated, it gives CASSQTALRGQYF.

The chain is built from TRBV30 and TRBJ1-1; D gene unclear. Per germline, CDR1 GTSNPN and CDR2 SVGIG (reference sequence). V lost 3 bases and J 3 bases, leaving 20 bases between the germline ends. The CDR3 loop spans 16 amino acids. Here the CDR3 reads CAWRMFGGISYTEAFF. For the CDR3, the DNA is TGTGCCTGGAGAATGTTCGGAGGGATCAGTTACACTGAAGCTTTCTTT.

The chain recombines TRBV6-5 with TRBJ1-6, with D uncertain. The V end was cut by 6 bases, the J end by 1 base, with 7 bases between. Germline loops: CDR1 MNHEY, CDR2 SVGAGI. This CDR3 is built from 14 residues. The CDR3 protein is CASSRGSYNSPLHF. The CDR3 DNA is TGTGCCAGCAGCCGGGGATCCTATAATTCACCCCTCCACTTT.

V and J are TRBV19 and TRBJ2-4; D call uncertain. The germline V and J ends were trimmed by 2 bases and 0 bases, with 14 bases remaining between them. This CDR3 comprises 17 residues. Germline V gene lookup returns CDR1 LNHDA and CDR2 SQIVND (reference sequence). DNA for the CDR3: TGTGCCAGTAGTATAAAGAGGATACTTCAAGCCAAAAACATTCAGTACTTC. Translation: CASSIKRILQAKNIQYF.

V usage is TRBV20-1 and J usage is TRBJ1-5; no firm D call. In germline, CDR1 is DFQATT, CDR2 SNEGSKA (reference sequence). The CDR3 sequence is 14 residues long. V dropped 0 bases and J dropped 0 bases, with 6 bases sitting between them. The CDR3 spells CSARDSNSNQPQHF. CDR3 in DNA: TGCAGTGCTAGAGACAGTAATAGCAATCAGCCCCAGCATTTT.

The J gene is TRBJ2-3, the V gene TRBV27, with 8 bases aligning to TRBD2. There are 18 residues in the CDR3. V shed 1 base, J shed 8 bases, and the junction held 17 bases outside the gene matches. Germline loops: CDR1 MNHEY, CDR2 SMNVEV (reference sequence). CDR3 DNA sequence: TGTGCCAGCAGTTTATTGGGCAACCCGGGAGGGCAATTAGGTACGCAGTATTTT. Amino acid sequence: CASSLLGNPGGQLGTQYF.

The chain uses TRBV30 and TRBJ2-6, with D hard to call. This CDR3 spans 16 amino acids. Between the trimmed V and J ends, which lost 0 bases and 0 bases, there was a span of 9 bases. Germline V gene lookup returns CDR1 GTSNPN and CDR2 SVGIG (reference sequence). This CDR3 reads CAWSVGWDSGANVLTF. The CDR3 nucleotides are TGTGCCTGGAGTGTGGGGTGGGACTCTGGGGCCAACGTCCTGACTTTC.

J is TRBJ2-7 and V is TRBV5-4; 7 nucleotides line up with TRBD1. The ends lost 2 bases at V and 6 bases at J; junction bases unmatched: 5. Germline CDR1 is SGHNT and CDR2 is YYREEE (reference sequence). This CDR3 comprises 13 residues. The CDR3 nucleotides read TGTGCCAGCAGCTTAGGGGACAGACGCGAGCAGTACTTC. Its translation is CASSLGDRREQYF. Filled out from reference TRBV5-4 and TRBJ2-7, the complete variable domain reads ETGVTQSPTHLIKTRGQQVTLRCSSQSGHNTVSWYQQALGQGPQFIFQYYREEENGRGNFPPRFSGLQFPNYSSELNVNALELDDSALYLCASSLGDRREQYFGPGTRLTVT.

The V call is TRBV30, the J call TRBJ2-3, with D hard to call. V lost 2 bases and J 5 bases, leaving 14 bases between the germline ends. Per germline, CDR1 GTSNPN and CDR2 SVGIG (reference sequence). The CDR3 covers 14 residues. The CDR3 DNA reads as TGTGCCTGGAGTCCTTTATCCTCAGGAGATACGCAGTATTTT. It translates to CAWSPLSSGDTQYF.

V gene TRBV20-1 combines with J gene TRBJ1-1, with 10 bases matching TRBD1. Germline CDR1 reads DFQATT; CDR2 reads SNEGSKA (reference sequence). The CDR3 loop spans 14 amino acids. Germline trimming cut 5 bases from V and 2 bases from J; bases unmatched to any gene: 5. CDR3 residues: CSAGGDRGNTEAFF. The CDR3, as DNA: TGCAGTGCTGGTGGGGACAGGGGAAACACTGAAGCTTTCTTT.

The chain couples TRBV27 to TRBJ2-2; perhaps TRBD2 as D (5 bases). V lost 6 bases and J lost 1, with 15 bases in between. The CDR3 runs 16 residues. CDR1 MNHEY and CDR2 SMNVEV come from the germline V gene (reference sequence). The CDR3 sequence: CASSPWGSENTGELFF. The CDR3 DNA reads as TGTGCCAGCAGCCCCTGGGGTAGCGAGAACACCGGGGAGCTGTTTTTT.

V is TRBV30 and J is TRBJ1-1, with D tentatively TRBD1 (6 bases). CDR1 and CDR2 (germline): GTSNPN, SVGIG (reference sequence). V was cut by 3 bases and J by 5 bases, with 16 bases left in between. The CDR3 totals 14 residues. DNA of the CDR3: TGTGCCTGGAGGGGTGGGGGCAGGAGGACTGAAGCTTTCTTT. It yields the protein CAWRGGGRRTEAFF.

The chain couples TRBV30 to TRBJ2-7; 11 bases fit TRBD2. This CDR3 region has 15 residues. Germline trimming cut 2 bases from V and 2 bases from J; bases unmatched to any gene: 5. Germline CDR1 reads GTSNPN; CDR2 reads SVGIG (reference sequence). The CDR3 sequence: CAWSPGTSGTYEQYF. The CDR3 DNA reads as TGTGCCTGGAGTCCCGGGACTAGCGGTACCTACGAGCAGTACTTC.

The chain combines TRBV7-2 with TRBJ2-5; TRBD2 is a possible D gene (5 bases). The CDR3 is 14 residues long. V dropped 1 base and J dropped 5 bases, with 11 bases sitting between them. The germline V gene has CDR1 SGHTA and CDR2 FQGNSA. Here the CDR3 DNA reads TGTGCCAGCAGCTTAGTTGAACGGAGGGAGACCCAGTACTTC. The encoded protein is CASSLVERRETQYF. Drawing the rest from reference TRBV7-2 and TRBJ2-5, the complete variable domain is GAGVSQSPSNKVTEKGKDVELRCDPISGHTALYWYRQSLGQGLEFLIYFQGNSAPDKSGLPSDRFSAERTGGSVSTLTIQRTQQEDSAVYLCASSLVERRETQYFGPGTRLLVL.

The genes are TRBV2 and TRBJ1-6, with unresolved D. The V end lost 2 bases, the J end lost 5 bases, and 16 bases lay between the germline ends. Germline-derived CDR1 and CDR2 are SNHLY and FYNNEI. The CDR3 is 17 residues long. The CDR3 nucleotides are TGTGCCAGCAGTGAAAGTTTGCCCCGAAGGCATAATTCACCCCTCCACTTT. Translation: CASSESLPRRHNSPLHF. The full variable domain, completed using reference TRBV2 and TRBJ1-6, is EPEVTQTPSHQVTQMGQEVILRCVPISNHLYFYWYRQILGQKVEFLVSFYNNEISEKSEIFDDQFSVERPDGSNFTLKIRSTKLEDSAMYFCASSESLPRRHNSPLHFGNGTRLTVT.

The chain combines TRBV20-1 with TRBJ2-7; D gene uncertain. V shed 1 base and J shed 4 bases, with 8 bases lying between them. Germline loops: CDR1 DFQATT, CDR2 SNEGSKA (reference sequence). There are 12 residues in the CDR3. The CDR3 spells CSARGAPYEQYF. The CDR3 DNA reads as TGCAGTGCTAGAGGGGCTCCATACGAGCAGTACTTC.

V gene TRBV28 combines with J gene TRBJ2-7; a possible D gene is TRBD1 (7 bases). The CDR3 is 13 amino acids. CDR1 and CDR2 from the germline V gene are MDHEN and SYDVKM. Trimming stripped 8 bases from V and 0 bases from J, with 11 bases between. CDR3 in amino acids: CASWRGPSYEQYF. In nucleotides, the CDR3 is TGTGCCAGCTGGAGGGGGCCCTCCTACGAGCAGTACTTC. The complete variable domain, with remaining parts taken from reference TRBV28 and TRBJ2-7, reads DVKVTQSSRYLVKRTGEKVFLECVQDMDHENMFWYRQDPGLGLRLIYFSYDVKMKEKGDIPEGYSVSREKKERFSLILESASTNQTSMYLCASWRGPSYEQYFGPGTRLTVT.

This clonotype is a singleton in its sample. This chain links TRBV5-4 with TRBJ1-2, with a weak D call TRBD1 (6 bases). The CDR3 loop spans 16 amino acids. Germline V gene data show CDR1 as SGHNT and CDR2 as YYREEE (reference sequence). Trimming cost V 2 bases and J 4 bases, with 18 bases left between them. CDR3: CASSFALRTDFYGYTF. The DNA for the CDR3 is TGTGCCAGCAGCTTCGCCTTAAGGACAGACTTCTATGGCTACACCTTC. Full variable domain (missing parts from reference TRBV5-4 and TRBJ1-2): ETGVTQSPTHLIKTRGQQVTLRCSSQSGHNTVSWYQQALGQGPQFIFQYYREEENGRGNFPPRFSGLQFPNYSSELNVNALELDDSALYLCASSFALRTDFYGYTFGSGTRLTVV.

V gene TRBV30 combines with J gene TRBJ1-2; 10 bases align to TRBD1. V lost 2 bases, J lost 7 bases, and 4 bases stayed unmatched. There are 13 residues in the CDR3. CDR1 GTSNPN and CDR2 SVGIG come from the germline V gene (reference sequence). Written as DNA, the CDR3 is TGTGCCTGGAGTCACGGGGACAGGGGTGGCTACACCTTC. As protein: CAWSHGDRGGYTF. The full variable domain, in which reference TRBV30 and TRBJ1-2 provide the parts outside the CDR3, is SQTIHQWPATLVQPVGSPLSLECTVEGTSNPNLYWYRQAAGRGLQLLFYSVGIGQISSEVPQNLSASRPQDRQFILSSKKLLLSDSGFYLCAWSHGDRGGYTFGSGTRLTVV.

This rearrangement joins TRBV3-1 to TRBJ1-3; TRBD1 might be the D (5 bases). V lost 1 base and J 8 bases, leaving 21 bases between the germline ends. Germline V gives CDR1 LGHDT, CDR2 YNNKEL (reference sequence). The CDR3 contains 17 residues. The CDR3 DNA sequence: TGTGCCAGCAGCCAAGTTAGAGCCGACCTCACGGGGGACACCATATATTTT. Its protein is CASSQVRADLTGDTIYF.

The chain combines TRBV27 with TRBJ2-3, with 8 bases matching TRBD2. The CDR3 is 16 residues long. J was trimmed by 9 bases and V by 1 base; bases with no gene match: 12. Germline V gene lookup returns CDR1 MNHEY and CDR2 SMNVEV (reference sequence). The CDR3, as DNA: TGTGCCAGCAGTTTATTCGGTAGCGGGGAGAGGAAAACGCAGTATTTT. It translates to CASSLFGSGERKTQYF.

The CDR3 is CASGGTSGTDTQYF. CDR3 DNA sequence: TGTGCCAGCGGAGGGACTAGCGGCACAGATACGCAGTATTTT. The chain employs TRBV27 and TRBJ2-3; TRBD2 aligns across 10 bases. The ends lost 8 bases at V and 1 base at J; junction bases unmatched: 3. CDR3 size: 14 residues. The V gene's germline CDR1 is MNHEY and CDR2 SMNVEV (reference sequence).

This clonotype has just a few counts. The J gene is TRBJ2-2, the V gene TRBV11-2; D gene ambiguous. The germline gives CDR1 SGHAT, CDR2 FQNNGV. The length of the CDR3 is 11 residues. The V end was cut by 4 bases, the J end by 8 bases, with 5 bases between. CDR3 protein: CASSSEGELFF. Written as DNA, the CDR3 is TGTGCCAGCAGCTCTGAGGGGGAGCTGTTTTTT.

The chain has TRBV10-2 and TRBJ1-3; 7 bases line up with TRBD1. J lost 0 bases, V lost 5 bases, and 7 bases had no gene match. Germline CDR1 reads WSHSY; CDR2 reads SAAADI. The CDR3 contains 16 residues. The CDR3 DNA reads as TGCGCCAGCAGTACAGGTCACAGGGGCTCTGGAAACACCATATATTTT. Amino acids: CASSTGHRGSGNTIYF.

The V call is TRBV28, the J call TRBJ1-2; D may be TRBD1 (6 bases). Germline CDR1 MDHEN, CDR2 SYDVKM. The CDR3 is 14 amino acids. V was clipped by 3 bases and J by 5 bases, with 13 bases between them. The CDR3 sequence is CASSLGGGQYGYTF. The CDR3 DNA is TGTGCCAGCAGTTTGGGCGGGGGCCAATATGGCTACACCTTC.